This section outlines one TCR beta chain sequence together with its context. Authors' data handling: Estimation of nucleated cell counts relied on the amplification of reference gene primers. Repertoires were generated with immunoSEQ multiplex PCR, while TCRdb's copy carries only in-frame clones and drops some. V, J and clone size were drawn from that table, and D and trimming were deduced from the DNA. The sample consists of some 130,000 clones, around three quarters of them appearing once. The data belong to a study of blood T cell repertoires in COVID-19. Study context: Specimens from acute and convalescent COVID-19 originated in the United States, Italy and Spain. Sources were T cells, B-cell-depleted T cells, or PBMCs; the material itself was cDNA or gDNA.

The V gene's germline CDR1 is SGHVS and CDR2 FQNEAQ. This CDR3 is built from 16 residues. V gave up 3 bases and J gave up 3 bases, with 15 bases separating them. The V and J genes are TRBV7-8 and TRBJ1-5, with D possibly matching TRBD1 (5 bases). The sample comprised peripheral blood. This clonotype originated in a woman of 80 years or more with acute or convalescent COVID-19. The CDR3 sequence: CASSLRTKGNNQPQHF. As DNA, the CDR3 is TGTGCCAGCAGCTTGAGGACCAAGGGGAACAATCAGCCCCAGCATTTT.